Below, one T cell receptor beta chain is given with its context. Its cognate antigen is unknown. Sequenced by immunoSEQ multiplex PCR; TCRdb stores in-frame clones only, minus some. This sample yields about 150,000 clones, of which about 82% are seen a single time; approximately 2% belongs to the top ten. Among the approximately 130 subjects of the validation cohort, separate from the approximately 700-subject first cohort, were the donors. These data are taken from a study of cytomegalovirus exposure and HLA in healthy donors. The study, taken as a whole, reports: The study found most TCR sequences rare, yet found some public TCRs in many donors. Cytomegalovirus association was assigned to approximately 160 TCR beta chains.

Trimming removed 7 bases at V and 3 bases at J, with 23 bases between. The CDR3 totals 17 residues. In germline, CDR1 is MNHEY, CDR2 SMNVEV (reference sequence). The clonotype comes from a human donor in good health. Sequencing was done on a sample of PBMCs. The chain combines TRBV27 with TRBJ2-3; possible D gene TRBD2, 5 bases. The CDR3 sequence is CASNPRGGLFSTDTQYF. DNA of the CDR3: TGTGCCAGCAACCCCCGTGGAGGCTTGTTTAGTACAGATACGCAGTATTTT.